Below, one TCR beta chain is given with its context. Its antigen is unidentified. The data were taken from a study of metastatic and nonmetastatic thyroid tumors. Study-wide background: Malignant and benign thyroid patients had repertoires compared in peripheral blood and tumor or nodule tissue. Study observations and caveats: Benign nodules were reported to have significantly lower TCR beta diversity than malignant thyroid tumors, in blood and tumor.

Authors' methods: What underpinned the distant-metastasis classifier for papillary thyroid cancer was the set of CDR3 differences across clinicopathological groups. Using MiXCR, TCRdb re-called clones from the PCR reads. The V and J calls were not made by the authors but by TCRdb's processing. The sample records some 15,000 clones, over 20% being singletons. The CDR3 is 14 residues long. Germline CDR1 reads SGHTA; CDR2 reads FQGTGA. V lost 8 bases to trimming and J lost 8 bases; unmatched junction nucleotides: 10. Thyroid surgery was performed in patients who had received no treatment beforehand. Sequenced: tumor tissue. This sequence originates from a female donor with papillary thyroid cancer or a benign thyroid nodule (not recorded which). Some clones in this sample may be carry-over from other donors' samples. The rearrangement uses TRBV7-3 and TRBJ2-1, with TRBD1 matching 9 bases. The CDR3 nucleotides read TGTGCCAGCGGCCGAGACAGGGGGTCAGATGAGCAGTTCTTC. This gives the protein CASGRDRGSDEQFF.